The sequence of this T cell receptor beta chain was determined in a study of blood T cell repertoires in COVID-19. Study in general: PBMCs, B-cell-depleted T cells, or T cells were the source of the cDNA or gDNA that made up the material.

The repertoire was sequenced with immunoSEQ multiplex PCR; TCRdb's copy has only in-frame clones and lacks some. The sample has approximately 83,000 clones, just under 85% seen once; the top ten hold around 3.1%. Sequencing was carried out using peripheral blood. This TCR was sampled from a man aged 50-59 years with acute or convalescent COVID-19.

CDR3 region: CASSLRLSSGIYTDTQYF. The CDR3 DNA reads TGTGCCAGCAGCTTGAGGTTGAGTAGCGGGATCTACACAGATACGCAGTATTTT. The chain recombines TRBV5-6 with TRBJ2-3; 8 nucleotides align to TRBD2. The CDR3 is 18 residues long. Germline V gene sequence: CDR1 SGHDT, CDR2 YYEEEE. V lost 1 base to trimming and J lost 2 bases; unmatched junction nucleotides: 12. Complete variable domain (other parts from reference TRBV5-6 and TRBJ2-3): DAGVTQSPTHLIKTRGQQVTLRCSPKSGHDTVSWYQQALGQGPQFIFQYYEEEERQRGNFPDRFSGHQFPNYSSELNVNALLLGDSALYLCASSLRLSSGIYTDTQYFGPGTRLTVL.